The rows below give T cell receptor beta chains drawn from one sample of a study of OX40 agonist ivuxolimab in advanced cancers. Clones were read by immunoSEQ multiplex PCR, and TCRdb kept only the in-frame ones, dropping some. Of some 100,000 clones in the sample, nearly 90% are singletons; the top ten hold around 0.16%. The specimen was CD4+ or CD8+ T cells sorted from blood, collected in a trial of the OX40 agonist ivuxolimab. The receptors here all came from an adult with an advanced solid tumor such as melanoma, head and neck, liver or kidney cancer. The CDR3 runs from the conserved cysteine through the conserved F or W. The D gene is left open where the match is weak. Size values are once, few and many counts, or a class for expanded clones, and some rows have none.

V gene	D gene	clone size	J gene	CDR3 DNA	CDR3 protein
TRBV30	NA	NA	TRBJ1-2	TGTGCCTGGAGTGTACAGGGCCCTAACTATGGCTACACCTTC	CAWSVQGPNYGYTF
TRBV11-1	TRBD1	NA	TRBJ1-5	TGTGCCAGCAGCGCTACAGGGGGCGATCAGCCCCAGCATTTT	CASSATGGDQPQHF
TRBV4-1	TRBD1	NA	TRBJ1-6	TGCGCCAGCAGCCACGGCAGGGGGCCCTCTAATTCACCCCTCCACTTT	CASSHGRGPSNSPLHF
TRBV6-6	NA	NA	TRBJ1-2	TGTGCCAGCAGTCCCCCCGGGAAGCGGAGCTACACCTTC	CASSPPGKRSYTF
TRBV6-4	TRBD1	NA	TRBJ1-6	TGTGCCAGCAGTGAACGGGGGACAGGCAATTCACCCCTCCACTTT	CASSERGTGNSPLHF
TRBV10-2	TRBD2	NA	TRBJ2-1	TGCGCCAGCGGGACTAGCGGGAACAATGAGCAGTTCTTC	CASGTSGNNEQFF
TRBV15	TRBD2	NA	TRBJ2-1	TGTGCCACCAGCAGAGAGACTAGCGGGGGGGTATTTCGGAAAAGCAATGAGCAGTTCTTC	CATSRETSGGVFRKSNEQFF
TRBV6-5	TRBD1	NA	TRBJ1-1	TGTGCCAGCAGTTACAAGACAGGGAGCACTGAAGCTTTCTTT	CASSYKTGSTEAFF
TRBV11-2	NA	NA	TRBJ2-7	TGTGCCAGCAGCAATTTGGCAGGCTACGAGCAGTACTTC	CASSNLAGYEQYF
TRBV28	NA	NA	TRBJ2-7	TGTGCCGCCAATAAGGGACCCTCGGGCTACGAGCAGTACTTC	CAANKGPSGYEQYF
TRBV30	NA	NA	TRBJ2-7	TGTGCCTGGAATGAGGGGGGAGGGGGCGAGCAGTACTTC	CAWNEGGGGEQYF
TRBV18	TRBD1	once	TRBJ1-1	TGTGCCAGCTCACCACGGGACAGCTACACTGAAGCTTTCTTT	CASSPRDSYTEAFF
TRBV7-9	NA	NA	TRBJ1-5	TGTGCCAGCAGCTTAGGGGGAATGCAGCCCCAGCATTTT	CASSLGGMQPQHF
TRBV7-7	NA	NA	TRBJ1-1	TGTGCCCAAGTCCCCGGACAATTCGTGACTGAAGCTTTCTTT	CAQVPGQFVTEAFF
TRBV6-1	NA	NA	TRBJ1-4	TGTGCCAGCAGTGAAATCCGGAACAGCCGTAATGAAAAACTGTTTTTT	CASSEIRNSRNEKLFF
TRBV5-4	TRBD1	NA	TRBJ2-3	TGTGCCAGCAGACTAGGACAGGCCCGCACAGATACGCAGTATTTT	CASRLGQARTDTQYF
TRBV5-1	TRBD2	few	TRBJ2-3	TGCGCCAGCAGCTTGGACGGGGGGGACACAGATACGCAGTATTTT	CASSLDGGDTDTQYF
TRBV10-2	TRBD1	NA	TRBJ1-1	TGCGCCAGCAGCCGACAGGGGACTGAAGCTTTCTTT	CASSRQGTEAFF
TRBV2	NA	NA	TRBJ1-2	TGTGCCAGCAGTGAGGGGGGTCGGGGCTACACCTTC	CASSEGGRGYTF
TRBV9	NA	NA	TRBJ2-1	TGTGCCAGCAGCGTAGAGGCTAGGTTCTACAATGAGCAGTTCTTC	CASSVEARFYNEQFF
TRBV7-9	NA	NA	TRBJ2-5	TGTGCCAGCAGCTCCCGGGGGACTGAAGAAGAGACCCAGTACTTC	CASSSRGTEEETQYF
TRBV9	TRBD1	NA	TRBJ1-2	TGTGCCAGCAGCGTAGAGGGACAGGGGTTCTATGGCTACACCTTC	CASSVEGQGFYGYTF
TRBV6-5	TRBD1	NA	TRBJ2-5	TGTGCCAGCAGTCGGGACAGGATACAAGAGACCCAGTACTTC	CASSRDRIQETQYF
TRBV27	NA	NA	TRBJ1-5	TGTGCCAGCAGTTTTAGTCAGGCAACTGAGCCCCAGCATTTT	CASSFSQATEPQHF
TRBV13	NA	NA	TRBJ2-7	TGTGCCAGCAGCTTAGGGGCCGAAGGATCCTACGAGCAGTACTTC	CASSLGAEGSYEQYF
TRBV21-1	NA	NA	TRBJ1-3	TGTGCCAGCAGCAATCGGTGGGGCAGGGCGGATGGAAACACCATATATTTT	CASSNRWGRADGNTIYF
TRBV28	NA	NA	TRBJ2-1	TGTGCCAGCAGGGTAGCGGACTACAATGAGCAGTTCTTC	CASRVADYNEQFF
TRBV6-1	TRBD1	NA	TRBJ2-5	TGTGCCAGCAGTGAGAGGGGGCTAGGGTACCAAGAGACCCAGTACTTC	CASSERGLGYQETQYF
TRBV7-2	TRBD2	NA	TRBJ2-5	TGTGCCAGCAGCTTAGTAGGGACTAGCGCCCAAGAGACCCAGTACTTC	CASSLVGTSAQETQYF
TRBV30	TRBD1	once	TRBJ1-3	TGTGCCTGGCTCAAACAGGGGAGTGGAAACACCATATATTTT	CAWLKQGSGNTIYF
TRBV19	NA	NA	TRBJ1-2	TGTGCCAGTAACTACGGAGGACAGTCTAACTATGGCTACACCTTC	CASNYGGQSNYGYTF
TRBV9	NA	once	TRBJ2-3	TGTGCCAGCAGCGGGGGAAACACAGATACGCAGTATTTT	CASSGGNTDTQYF
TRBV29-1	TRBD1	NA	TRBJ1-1	TGCAGCGTTGCCAGGGGGAAGAACACTGAAGCTTTCTTT	CSVARGKNTEAFF
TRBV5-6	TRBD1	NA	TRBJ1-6	TGTGCCAGCAGCCAACAGGGGGCTACTTCACCCCTCCACTTT	CASSQQGATSPLHF
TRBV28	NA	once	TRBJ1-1	TGTGCCAGCAAACGACAGATGAACACTGAAGCTTTCTTT	CASKRQMNTEAFF
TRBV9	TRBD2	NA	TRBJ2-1	TGTGCCAGCAGCCCATCCGTCCCGGGACTAGCGGGGATCGTCAATGAGCAGTTCTTC	CASSPSVPGLAGIVNEQFF
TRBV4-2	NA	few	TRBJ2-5	TGTGCCAGCAGCCAAGTTTCCCTCGGGAGCCAGTACTTC	CASSQVSLGSQYF
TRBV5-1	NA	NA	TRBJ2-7	TGCGCCAGCAGCTTGTCCCCCTCCTACGAGCAGTACTTC	CASSLSPSYEQYF
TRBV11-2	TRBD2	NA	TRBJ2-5	TGTGCCAGCAGCTTAGATAGCGGGGCTAACGGGGAGACCCAGTACTTC	CASSLDSGANGETQYF
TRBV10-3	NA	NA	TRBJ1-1	TGTGCCTCCAGGACAAGCATGAGCACTGAAGCTTTCTTT	CASRTSMSTEAFF
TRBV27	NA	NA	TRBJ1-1	TGTGCCAGCAGATACCAAGGACAGCTGAACACTGAAGCTTTCTTT	CASRYQGQLNTEAFF
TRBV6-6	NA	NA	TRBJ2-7	TGTGCCAGCAGCCATACAAAGCAGGATTACGAGCAGTACTTC	CASSHTKQDYEQYF